A selection of T cell receptor beta chains follows, all from one sample in a study of blood T cell repertoires in COVID-19. Profiling relied on immunoSEQ multiplex PCR, and the TCRdb table lists in-frame clones only, not all of them. Among about 160,000 clones listed, around 92% were seen once. Input material: peripheral blood. Receptor source: a man in his sixties with acute or convalescent COVID-19. Both conserved end residues are part of each CDR3. The D gene is left open where the match is weak. Size values are once, few and many counts, or a class for expanded clones, and some rows have none.

d_call j_call v_call clone_size cdr3_aa cdr3_nt
- TRBJ1-5 TRBV7-9 - CASSYGNTGNRQPQHF TGTGCCAGCAGCTATGGGAATACAGGGAATAGACAGCCCCAGCATTTT
- TRBJ1-2 TRBV9 - CASSEGGRGYGYTF TGTGCCAGCAGCGAGGGGGGGCGCGGCTATGGCTACACCTTC
TRBD1 TRBJ1-2 TRBV5-1 - CASSLAGGPYGYTF TGCGCCAGCAGCTTGGCAGGGGGGCCCTATGGCTACACCTTC
TRBD1 TRBJ2-7 TRBV7-9 - CASSWGQGASYEQYF TGTGCCAGCAGCTGGGGACAGGGGGCATCGTACGAGCAGTACTTC
- TRBJ2-7 TRBV7-8 - CASSLGSNSYEQYF TGTGCCAGCAGCTTAGGTTCCAACTCCTACGAGCAGTACTTC
- TRBJ2-1 TRBV7-6 - CASSLALRWQDQRQYNEQFF TGTGCCAGCAGCTTAGCGCTGAGGTGGCAGGACCAGAGACAGTACAATGAGCAGTTCTTC
TRBD1 TRBJ1-5 TRBV7-8 - CASSPDGTGVIRQPQHF TGTGCCAGCAGCCCTGATGGGACAGGGGTAATTCGTCAGCCCCAGCATTTT
TRBD1 TRBJ2-2 TRBV5-1 - CASSQGSTGELFF TGCGCCAGTTCACAGGGGAGCACCGGGGAGCTGTTTTTT
- TRBJ1-2 TRBV27 - CASSPGGGYGYTF TGTGCCAGCAGTCCGGGAGGGGGCTATGGCTACACCTTC
TRBD1 TRBJ2-7 TRBV9 - CASSVRDSSYEQYF TGTGCCAGCAGCGTGAGGGACAGCTCCTACGAGCAGTACTTC
- TRBJ1-2 TRBV6-5 - CASRRGALGSYGYTF TGTGCCAGCCGCCGGGGGGCGTTGGGTAGCTATGGCTACACCTTC
- TRBJ2-1 TRBV11-3 - CASSFLATNEQFF TGTGCCAGCAGCTTTCTAGCGACTAATGAGCAGTTCTTC
- TRBJ2-7 TRBV5-1 - CASSSGQYSYEQYF TGCGCCAGCAGCTCCGGACAGTACTCCTACGAGCAGTACTTC
TRBD1 TRBJ1-5 TRBV19 - CASSIEDRVVQPQHF TGTGCCAGTAGTATAGAGGACAGGGTCGTTCAGCCCCAGCATTTT
- TRBJ1-4 TRBV19 - CASSIFDRSNEKLFF TGTGCCAGTAGTATATTCGACAGAAGTAATGAAAAACTGTTTTTT
- TRBJ1-6 TRBV25-1 - CASSDHRGRGNSPLHF TGTGCCAGCAGTGACCACCGCGGTAGGGGGAATTCACCCCTCCACTTT
TRBD2 TRBJ2-5 TRBV18 - CASSPRREGVETQYF TGTGCCAGCTCACCACGGCGGGAGGGTGTCGAGACCCAGTACTTC
TRBD1 TRBJ2-7 TRBV6-5 - CASSRWGQGSNEQYF TGTGCCAGCAGTCGTTGGGGACAGGGTAGTAACGAGCAGTACTTC
- TRBJ2-7 TRBV7-9 - CASGGTPHEQYF TGTGCCAGCGGGGGGACCCCCCACGAGCAGTACTTC
- TRBJ1-2 TRBV5-1 - CASSYQNYGYTF TGCGCCAGCAGCTACCAGAACTATGGCTACACCTTC
- TRBJ1-1 TRBV29-1 - CSVGGGQAFF TGCAGCGTTGGAGGGGGACAAGCTTTCTTT
TRBD1 TRBJ1-5 TRBV19 - CASSADRTEPQHF TGTGCCAGTAGTGCGGACAGGACCGAGCCCCAGCATTTT
- TRBJ1-2 TRBV4-1 - CASSQMENYGYTF TGCGCCAGCAGCCAAATGGAGAACTATGGCTACACCTTC
- TRBJ2-5 TRBV12-3/TRBV12-4 - CASRAGGPETQYF TGTGCCAGCAGAGCAGGGGGGCCGGAGACCCAGTACTTC
TRBD2 TRBJ2-7 TRBV7-8 - CASSYLEGTSGYYEQYF TGTGCCAGCAGCTACCTGGAAGGGACTAGCGGATACTACGAGCAGTACTTC
- TRBJ1-2 TRBV27 - CASSPRQDRSFF TGTGCCAGCAGTCCGCGACAGGATCGGTCCTTCTTC
TRBD1 TRBJ2-1 TRBV5-1 - CASTDRGAYNEQFF TGCGCCAGCACGGACAGGGGCGCTTACAATGAGCAGTTCTTC
TRBD1 TRBJ1-4 TRBV6-4 - CASRHRDRADEKLFF TGTGCCAGCAGGCACCGGGACAGGGCGGATGAAAAACTGTTTTTT
- TRBJ1-5 TRBV4-3 - CASSQDLSGNQPQHF TGCGCCAGCAGCCAAGATCTGTCAGGGAATCAGCCCCAGCATTTT
- TRBJ1-3 TRBV5-1 - CASSPMTGSGNTIYF TGCGCCAGCAGCCCTATGACAGGCTCTGGAAACACCATATATTTT
TRBD1 TRBJ2-7 TRBV7-6 - CASSSQGIQRPGSYEQYF TGTGCCAGCAGCTCACAGGGGATCCAGCGGCCAGGCTCCTACGAGCAGTACTTC
- TRBJ1-4 TRBV4-1 - CASSQESRGLNEKLFF TGCGCCAGCAGCCAAGAATCAAGGGGCCTTAATGAAAAACTGTTTTTT
TRBD2 TRBJ2-1 TRBV5-8 - CASSLVGGNNNEQFF TGTGCCAGCAGCTTGGTCGGGGGGAACAACAATGAGCAGTTCTTC
- TRBJ1-2 TRBV5-6 once CASSLRGPNYGYTF TGTGCCAGCAGCTTGAGGGGCCCTAACTATGGCTACACCTTC
- TRBJ1-2 TRBV28 - CASSLGQSFYGYTF TGTGCCAGCAGTTTAGGGCAGTCCTTCTATGGCTACACCTTC
- TRBJ1-2 TRBV9 - CASSVGGGRTALYGYTF TGTGCCAGCAGCGTAGGCGGGGGGCGGACAGCCCTATATGGCTACACCTTC
TRBD1 TRBJ2-7 TRBV5-5 - CASSSTGSEQYF TGTGCCAGCAGCTCGACAGGGTCCGAGCAGTACTTC
- TRBJ1-6 TRBV18 few CASSPDSSSPLHF TGTGCCAGCTCACCTGACAGCTCTTCACCCCTCCACTTT
TRBD1 TRBJ1-1 TRBV7-6 - CASSGEAGAGGMNTEAFF TGTGCCAGCAGCGGAGAGGCGGGGGCAGGGGGCATGAACACTGAAGCTTTCTTT
- TRBJ1-5 TRBV10-3 few CAISELGDNQPQHF TGTGCCATCAGTGAGTTAGGGGACAATCAGCCCCAGCATTTT
- TRBJ1-5 TRBV7-2 once CASSLDVGQPQHF TGTGCCAGCAGCTTAGACGTCGGTCAGCCCCAGCATTTT
- TRBJ1-2 TRBV14 - CASSQESRVGVGYTF TGTGCCAGCAGCCAAGAGAGCAGGGTAGGCGTCGGCTACACCTTC
TRBD1 TRBJ1-1 TRBV5-1 - CASSLNQGAVGTEAFF TGCGCCAGCAGCTTAAACCAGGGGGCAGTAGGGACTGAAGCTTTCTTT
TRBD1 TRBJ1-1 TRBV19 - CASRPGQGAKNTEAFF TGTGCCAGTAGACCGGGACAGGGAGCGAAGAACACTGAAGCTTTCTTT
- TRBJ1-1 TRBV3-1/TRBV3-2 - CASSQDRGWAFF TGTGCCAGCAGCCAAGACCGCGGGTGGGCTTTCTTT
TRBD2 TRBJ2-1 TRBV19 - CASSMETSGGPVLSYNEQFF TGTGCCAGTAGTATGGAGACTAGCGGGGGCCCTGTACTCTCCTACAATGAGCAGTTCTTC
TRBD1 TRBJ1-6 TRBV7-3 - CASSLKASGQPSSYNSPLHF TGTGCCAGCAGCTTAAAAGCCTCGGGACAGCCGTCCAGTTATAATTCACCCCTCCACTTT
- TRBJ1-3 TRBV4-1 - CASSLPGLPSGNTIYF TGCGCCAGCAGCCTCCCGGGACTTCCCTCTGGAAACACCATATATTTT
- TRBJ2-7 TRBV27 - CASSFSGTNEQYF TGTGCCAGCAGTTTCTCAGGTACCAACGAGCAGTACTTC
- TRBJ2-1 TRBV10-3 - CAISDGHPGSYNEQFF TGTGCCATCAGTGATGGACATCCAGGCTCCTACAATGAGCAGTTCTTC
- TRBJ2-1 TRBV6-6 - CASSSDWMKGNEQFF TGTGCCAGCAGCTCGGACTGGATGAAGGGCAATGAGCAGTTCTTC